The sample holds one count of the clone carrying this T cell receptor beta chain. Antigen: not known. The sample originates from a study of T cell responses to AZD1222 COVID-19 vaccine. Study observations and caveats: Repertoires were obtained only post-peak T cell response.

The table came from immunoSEQ multiplex PCR; TCRdb's copy has only in-frame clones and leaves some out. The table has around 130,000 clones, approximately 90% seen once. Trimming took 6 bases from V and 4 from J, leaving 13 bases between them. Germline lookup yields CDR1 MDHEN and CDR2 SYDVKM. CDR3 size: 14 residues. This material consisted of peripheral blood, taken on day 0 of AZD1222 vaccination. The chain joins TRBV28 to TRBJ1-5; no reliable D call. The TCR originated in an adult in good health. The CDR3: CASRDRTVNQPQHF. The DNA of the CDR3 is TGTGCCAGCAGGGACCGGACCGTGAATCAGCCCCAGCATTTT.